These T cell receptor beta chains were read from a single sample in a study of blood T cell repertoires in COVID-19. Assay: immunoSEQ multiplex PCR; the TCRdb copy retains only in-frame clones and omits some. The repertoire holds more than 100,000 clones, with roughly four fifths as singletons. The material sequenced was peripheral blood. These receptors all stem from a woman aged 45-59 years with acute or convalescent COVID-19. CDR3s include the opening cysteine and the closing phenylalanine or tryptophan. Size values are once, few and many counts, or a class for expanded clones, and some rows have none.

v_call cdr3_length clone_size cdr3_aa
TRBV10-2 13 . CASSGDRDTEAFF
TRBV16 13 . CASRRQLNTEAFF
TRBV30 14 . CAWRQKGGPDTQYF
TRBV7-8 15 . CASSLRNRETGELFF
TRBV7-9 13 once CASSSGLDSPLHF
TRBV7-9 14 . CASSKGPGYSPLHF
TRBV4-1 17 . CASSPLLGGLVGYEQYF
TRBV30 13 . CAWSRGQGIGYTF
TRBV4-1 16 . CASSQKDRAVGEKLFF
TRBV5-5 13 . CASSPGQNYGYTF
TRBV14 13 . CASSQMADTEAFF
TRBV27 15 . CASRLQGDSGYGYTF
TRBV20-1 14 . CSASVPGDSYEQYF
TRBV6-5 14 . CASRETGGSDTQYF
TRBV29-1 11 . CSVGTGSEQYF
TRBV19 14 . CASSIDQGASPLHF
TRBV9 16 . CASSVVGSRQNTEAFF
TRBV3-1/TRBV3-2 15 . CASSQRGIRNTEAFF
TRBV25-1 15 . CASSELPDRGQGYTF
TRBV24-1 13 . CATSDYMNTEAFF
TRBV6-5 14 . CASSYDGRDSPLHF